This T cell receptor (beta chain) derives from a study of identical twins. Study findings and constraints: Conclusions were drawn cross-sectionally by statistical analysis, without following the same donors.

Everyone who donated was a healthy Caucasian. Template switching added a universal primer site; cDNA carried unique molecular identifiers. MiXCR was run by TCRdb on the 5' RACE reads, yielding one entry per CDR3 protein. The sample consists of some 1,700,000 distinct CDR3 sequences, around 33% of them appearing once. For this clonotype: What it binds is unknown.

Material for sequencing was cord blood. This sequence was found in a newborn girl in good health.

Here the CDR3 reads CASSSGGGHSDTQYF. The CDR3 bases are TGCGCCAGCAGCTCTGGGGGGGGCCACTCAGATACGCAGTATTTT. The V and J genes are TRBV5-1 and TRBJ2-3, with D possibly being TRBD2 (7 bases). Trimming stripped 3 bases from V and 4 bases from J, with 15 bases between. There are 15 residues in the CDR3. Germline assignment: CDR1 SGHRS and CDR2 YFSETQ.